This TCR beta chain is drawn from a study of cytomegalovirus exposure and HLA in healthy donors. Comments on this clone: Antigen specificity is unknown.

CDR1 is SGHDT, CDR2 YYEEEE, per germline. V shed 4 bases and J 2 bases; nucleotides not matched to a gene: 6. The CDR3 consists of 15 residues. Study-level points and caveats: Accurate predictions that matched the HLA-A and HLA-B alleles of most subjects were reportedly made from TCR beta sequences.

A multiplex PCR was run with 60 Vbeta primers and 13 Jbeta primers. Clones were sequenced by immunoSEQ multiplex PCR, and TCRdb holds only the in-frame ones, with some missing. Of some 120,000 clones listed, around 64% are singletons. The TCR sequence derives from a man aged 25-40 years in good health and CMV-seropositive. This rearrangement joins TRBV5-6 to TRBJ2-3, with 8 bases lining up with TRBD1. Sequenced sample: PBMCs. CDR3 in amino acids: CASSLDREDTDTQYF. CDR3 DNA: TGTGCCAGCAGCCTGGACAGGGAAGACACAGATACGCAGTATTTT.